A single sample is the source of the 25 T cell receptor beta chains below, sequenced in a study of tumor and adjacent non-tumor tissue in lung cancer. Three rounds of nested PCR, following a modified ARM-PCR protocol, produced the TCRbeta library. In TCRdb, the multiplex PCR reads were re-called with MiXCR into one record per CDR3 protein. This sample carries approximately 86,000 distinct CDR3 sequences, roughly two thirds of them seen once, and the ten largest clones take approximately 9%. RNA was extracted from bulk tissue without any cell sorting. Sequencing was carried out using lung tumor tissue. The receptors were sampled from a woman in her forties with non-small cell lung cancer.

Details on this clonotype: This could be a read error, since a much larger clone is one nucleotide away. The chain carries TRBV20-1 and TRBJ2-3, with D maybe TRBD2 (6 bases). The germline CDR1 and CDR2 sequences are DFQATT and SNEGSKA (reference sequence). V shed 4 bases and J shed 6 bases, with 17 bases lying between them. The CDR3 runs 14 residues. The CDR3 region is CSANTGVLGDTQYF. In nucleotides, the CDR3 is TGCAGTGCTAACACGGGAGTCTTGGGCGATACGCAGTATTTT.

With respect to this clonotype: One junction end does not reproduce the germline sequence, and a read error may be involved. The chain carries TRBV6-1 and TRBJ2-1; 11 nucleotides agree with TRBD2. Germline values: CDR1 MNHNS, CDR2 SASEGT. The CDR3 has 15 amino acids. In nucleotides, the CDR3 is TGTGCCGGCAGACCACTAGCGGGGGCGGACAACGAGCAGTTCTTC. Its protein is CAGRPLAGADNEQFF.

In its sample, this clonotype was seen once. This chain connects TRBV28 to TRBJ1-3; D is ambiguous. Deletions cut 5 bases from V and 4 bases from J, with 9 bases between. Germline CDR1 and CDR2: MDHEN and SYDVKM. CDR3 length: 13 amino acids. CDR3 residues: CASSPLEGNTIYF. CDR3 nucleotides: TGTGCCAGCAGTCCTTTAGAAGGAAACACCATATATTTT.

Regarding this clonotype: One end of the junction is discordant with germline, which a read error may explain. The chain links TRBV29-1 to TRBJ2-7, with TRBD1 matching over 7 bases. This CDR3 contains 15 residues. Germline CDR1 reads SQVTM; CDR2 reads ANQGSEA. CDR3 sequence (DNA): TGCAGCGTTGAAGGATCCCCGACAGGGAGCGTCGAGCAGTATTTC. Encoded protein: CSVEGSPTGSVEQYF.

This clonotype is classed as medium-sized. This chain connects TRBV6-1 to TRBJ1-1; 7 nucleotides align to TRBD1. Germline CDR1 MNHNS, CDR2 SASEGT. This CDR3 region has 15 residues. The J segment lost 6 bases and the V segment lost 5 bases, leaving 12 bases of the junction unmatched. CDR3 bases: TGTGCCAGCAGTCTCCGAACAGGGGAGGCCCCTGAAGCTTTCTTT. This encodes CASSLRTGEAPEAFF.

Details on this clonotype: A read error may produce the germline difference seen at one junction end. The rearrangement joins TRBV11-3 to TRBJ2-7; possibly TRBD1 for D (6 bases). Looked up from germline, CDR1 is SGHNT and CDR2 is YENEEA. The CDR3 spans 14 residues. CDR3 DNA sequence: TGTGCCAGCAACCCCGAACAGGGTTCCTACGAGCAGTGCTTC. It encodes CASNPEQGSYEQCF.

Concerning this clonotype: This clone may be a read error of a much larger clone one base away. This chain uses TRBV28 with TRBJ2-2; D is possibly TRBD1 (7 bases). Germline lookup yields CDR1 MDHEN and CDR2 SYDVKM. The CDR3 consists of 15 residues. The CDR3 region has the DNA TGTGCCAGCATGGGGGCAGGGGGAGGCACCAGGGAGCTGTTTTTT. Translating gives CASMGAGGGTRELFF.

This clonotype was observed a handful of times. The CDR3 nucleotides are TGTGCCACCGGGGAACGGGGGTACGGCGATGAGCAGTTCTTC. It specifies CATGERGYGDEQFF. V is TRBV19 and J is TRBJ2-1, with a possible D match to TRBD2 (6 bases). CDR3 length: 14 amino acids. Germline lookup yields CDR1 LNHDA and CDR2 SQIVND (reference sequence). Trimming took 10 bases from V and 8 from J, leaving 21 bases between them.

In the case of this clonotype: This may come from a read error, since a much larger clone is one base off. The chain couples TRBV28 to TRBJ2-7; tentatively, D is TRBD1 (5 bases). The germline V gene encodes CDR1 MDHEN and CDR2 SYDVKM. The V gene lost 8 bases and the J gene lost 1 base, with 12 bases spanning the gap. The CDR3 extends over 13 amino acids. The CDR3 coding sequence is TGTGCCAGCCGCATCCAGGGTTCCTACGAGCAGTACTTC. This gives the protein CASRIQGSYEQYF.

Note on this clonotype: Here the CDR3 omits its conserved ending phenylalanine or tryptophan, so a read error is the likely source. This sequence joins TRBV11-3 and TRBJ1-1, with D possibly TRBD1 on 6 matching bases. Germline V gives CDR1 SGHNT, CDR2 YENEEA. CDR3 length equals 13 residues. The CDR3 DNA reads as TGTGCCAACACCCGGACAGCTAACACTGAGGCTTTCTTA. Translation: CANTRTANTEAFL.

The genes are TRBV5-5 and TRBJ2-7; D might be TRBD2 (5 bases). CDR1 and CDR2 (germline): SGHKS, YYEKEE (reference sequence). The V end was cut by 9 bases, the J end by 0 bases, with 16 bases between. This CDR3 is 14 amino acids long. The chain's CDR3 is CANKPGMDSYEQYF. Here the CDR3 DNA reads TGTGCCAACAAGCCCGGGATGGACTCCTACGAGCAGTACTTC.

This clonotype has only one observation. The CDR3 end shows no conserved phenylalanine or tryptophan, and so a read error is likely. The genes are TRBV6-5 and TRBJ2-4; 8 positions agree with TRBD1. Germline lookup yields CDR1 MNHEY and CDR2 SVGAGI. This CDR3 has 15 residues. CDR3 DNA sequence: TGTGTCAGCAGTTCCCAGGGGGCAGCCAAAAACATTCAGTACTTA. Protein: CVSSSQGAAKNIQYL.

This chain joins TRBV29-1 and TRBJ1-1; a possible D gene is TRBD1 (5 bases). Trimming left V 6 bases short and J 5 bases short, with 22 bases between. From germline, CDR1 is SQVTM and CDR2 ANQGSEA. The CDR3 has 15 amino acids. The CDR3 spells CSVGPLGTRSTEAFF. For the CDR3, the DNA is TGCAGCGTAGGTCCCCTCGGGACGCGGTCGACTGAAGCTTTCTTT. Using reference TRBV29-1 and TRBJ1-1 for the parts outside the CDR3, the full variable domain is SAVISQKPSRDICQRGTSLTIQCQVDSQVTMMFWYRQQPGQSLTLIATANQGSEATYESGFVIDKFPISRPNLTFSTLTVSNMSPEDSSIYLCSVGPLGTRSTEAFFGQGTRLTVV.

Of note for this clonotype: One end of the junction fails to match germline, which may point to a read error. The V call is TRBV5-4, the J call TRBJ2-1; tentative D call: TRBD1 (6 bases). Germline-derived CDR1 and CDR2 are SGHNT and YYREEE (reference sequence). The CDR3 consists of 14 residues. In DNA form, the CDR3 reads TGTGCTAGCAGCTCCGGGACAAGGATTGGTGAGCAGTTCTTC. Translated, it gives CASSSGTRIGEQFF.

With regard to this clonotype: This may arise from a read error, as a much more abundant clone is one base away. The gene calls are TRBV5-1 and TRBJ1-4; no reliable D call. The CDR3 totals 14 residues. Per germline, CDR1 SGHRS and CDR2 YFSETQ. The V end was cut by 2 bases, the J end by 6 bases, with 11 bases between. CDR3 sequence: CASSFDRVDEKLFF. In nucleotides, the CDR3 is TGCGCCAGCAGCTTCGATAGGGTGGATGAAAAACTGTTTTTT.

This clonotype was recorded at least ten times. The chain carries TRBV14 and TRBJ2-1; D not resolved. Looked up from germline, CDR1 is SGHDN and CDR2 is FVKESK. Trimming shortened V by 2 bases and J by 4 bases, and 12 bases separated the two germline ends. This CDR3 has 15 amino acids. The CDR3 is CASSQRAQLYNEQFF. In nucleotides, the CDR3 is TGTGCCAGCAGCCAACGGGCACAACTGTACAATGAGCAGTTCTTC.

For the CDR3, the DNA is TGTGCCAGTGGCGCGGCTAGCGCTAGCACAGATACGCAGTATTTT. This gives the protein CASGAASASTDTQYF. V gene TRBV2 combines with J gene TRBJ2-3, with D maybe TRBD2 (6 bases). With 9 bases removed from V and 0 bases from J, the gap between germline ends came to 16 bases. The germline V gene has CDR1 SNHLY and CDR2 FYNNEI. This CDR3 contains 15 residues.

As concerns this clonotype: One junction end disagrees with the germline gene, perhaps due to a read error. The V gene is TRBV12-3 or TRBV12-4, the J gene TRBJ2-1; maybe TRBD2 (6 bases). This CDR3 spans 14 amino acids. This chain's CDR3 is CASSLVGGNNEQFF. CDR3 sequence (DNA): TGTGCCAGCAGTTTAGTGGGGGGTAACAATGAACAGTTCTTC.

This clonotype was counted many times. The chain has TRBV29-1 and TRBJ2-3; 9 nucleotides align to TRBD2. J lost 4 bases, V lost 6 bases, and 11 bases had no gene match. Germline loops: CDR1 SQVTM, CDR2 ANQGSEA. The CDR3 sequence is 15 residues long. This CDR3 is CSVERTSARADTQYF. DNA for the CDR3: TGCAGCGTCGAAAGGACTAGCGCGCGGGCAGATACGCAGTATTTT.

As concerns this clonotype: One end of the junction varies from germline; a read error may be responsible. The chain joins TRBV29-1 to TRBJ1-2; maybe TRBD1 (6 bases). From germline, CDR1 is SQVTM and CDR2 ANQGSEA. This CDR3 comprises 14 residues. The CDR3 region is CIVEGGGQFTGCTF. In DNA form, the CDR3 reads TGCATCGTTGAGGGAGGAGGACAGTTTACTGGCTGCACCTTC.

J is TRBJ1-5 and V is TRBV30, with D uncertain. Germline values: CDR1 GTSNPN, CDR2 SVGIG (reference sequence). The V end was cut by 3 bases, the J end by 3 bases, with 12 bases between. This CDR3 is built from 14 residues. The CDR3 reads CAWRSHVVNQPQHF. DNA of the CDR3: TGTGCCTGGAGGTCACATGTTGTCAATCAGCCCCAGCATTTT. The variable domain in full, with the rest retrieved from reference TRBV30 and TRBJ1-5, is SQTIHQWPATLVQPVGSPLSLECTVEGTSNPNLYWYRQAAGRGLQLLFYSVGIGQISSEVPQNLSASRPQDRQFILSSKKLLLSDSGFYLCAWRSHVVNQPQHFGDGTRLSIL.

Concerning this clonotype: A much larger clone sits a single nucleotide away, making a read error possible. DNA of the CDR3: TGTGCCAGCAGCTCGGGCCGAGATGTAACTAATGGCTACACCTTC. Translating gives CASSSGRDVTNGYTF. This chain uses TRBV5-4 with TRBJ1-2; D is uncertain. V gave up 3 bases and J gave up 6 bases, with 18 bases separating them. There are 15 residues in the CDR3. CDR1 and CDR2 from the germline V gene are SGHNT and YYREEE (reference sequence).

The chain links TRBV20-1 to TRBJ1-1; D not certain. The CDR3 is made up of 16 amino acids. V dropped 4 bases and J dropped 1 base, with 19 bases sitting between them. Germline V CDR1 and CDR2: DFQATT, SNEGSKA (reference sequence). Here the CDR3 DNA reads TGCAGTGCTAACTATATCGTAGGACGGAGGAACACTGAAGCTTTCTTT. Encoded protein: CSANYIVGRRNTEAFF.

As for this clonotype: One junction end disagrees with the germline gene, perhaps due to a read error. The rearrangement joins TRBV6-1 to TRBJ1-6, with D possibly being TRBD1 (5 bases). Germline V gene lookup returns CDR1 MNHNS and CDR2 SASEGT. The CDR3 spans 14 residues. CDR3 amino acids: CTSSGYKGNSPLLF. The CDR3 DNA follows: TGTACCAGCAGTGGATACAAGGGGAATTCACCCCTCCTATTT.

A word on this clonotype: Since a much larger clone is just one base distant, this may be a read error. J is TRBJ1-5 and V is TRBV5-6; maybe TRBD1 (5 bases). The length of the CDR3 is 16 residues. In germline, CDR1 is SGHDT, CDR2 YYEEEE. CDR3 sequence: CASSLRFGGLNQSQHF. CDR3 nucleotide sequence: TGTGCCAGCAGCTTGAGGTTTGGGGGACTCAATCAGTCCCAGCATTTT.